The 10 T cell receptor beta chains below were found in one sample sequenced in a study of response to subunit inactivated influenza vaccine. TCRdb itself ran the RT-PCR reads through MiXCR, one entry per CDR3 protein. This table holds about 190,000 distinct CDR3 sequences, over 13% found once. The sample consisted of CD8+ T cells sorted from PBMCs, taken less than 6 days after vaccination. The receptors stem from a man aged 50 or older who received an inactivated influenza vaccine.

The gene calls are TRBV29-1 and TRBJ2-7; either TRBD1 or TRBD2 may fit D (7 bases each). The CDR3 is 17 residues long. CDR1 SQVTM and CDR2 ANQGSEA come from the germline V gene. The germline V and J ends were trimmed by 0 bases and 3 bases, with 21 bases remaining between them. CDR3 amino acids: CSVEEGGVTGTHYEQYF. In DNA, the CDR3 is TGCAGCGTTGAAGAGGGGGGGGTGACAGGGACTCACTACGAGCAGTACTTC.

This clonotype has only a few counts. The chain has TRBV7-9 and TRBJ2-7; D not resolved. The germline gives CDR1 SEHNR, CDR2 FQNEAQ (reference sequence). The length of the CDR3 is 13 residues. V was shortened by 4 bases and J by 9 bases, with 16 bases between the two germline ends. CDR3 residues: CASSSPAQKRQYF. The DNA of the CDR3 is TGTGCCAGCAGCTCCCCAGCTCAGAAACGGCAGTACTTC.

Here the CDR3 reads CSASQGYGYTF. DNA for the CDR3: TGCAGTGCCTCGCAGGGGTATGGCTACACCTTC. The J gene is TRBJ1-2, the V gene TRBV20-1; tentative D call: TRBD1 (6 bases). The ends were cut back, 6 bases at V and 5 bases at J, with 10 bases in the middle. Germline V gene sequence: CDR1 DFQATT, CDR2 SNEGSKA (reference sequence). The CDR3 sequence is 11 residues long.

The chain joins TRBV12-3 or TRBV12-4 to TRBJ2-1; D possibly corresponds to TRBD2 (6 bases). The CDR3 covers 17 residues. V lost 0 bases and J 4 bases, leaving 16 bases between the germline ends. The CDR3: CASSLASAGRWYNEQFF. CDR3 in DNA: TGTGCCAGCAGTTTAGCGAGCGCGGGGCGTTGGTACAATGAGCAGTTCTTC.

This clonotype appeared many times. The chain's CDR3 is CASSYDYEQYF. The CDR3 DNA reads TGTGCCAGCAGTTACGACTACGAGCAGTACTTC. The V gene is TRBV6-2 or TRBV6-3, the J gene TRBJ2-7; D gene uncertain. V was clipped by 2 bases and J by 3 bases, with 2 bases between them. The CDR3 runs to 11 residues. Germline V gives CDR1 MNHEY, CDR2 SVGEGT.

This clonotype showed up just a few times. V and J are TRBV5-6 and TRBJ1-5, with D possibly TRBD1 on 5 matching bases. Germline values: CDR1 SGHDT, CDR2 YYEEEE. The CDR3 length is 14 residues. V was pared by 3 bases and J by 2 bases, with 9 bases between. DNA for the CDR3: TGTGCCAGCAGCTCGTGGGACGGCAATCAGCCCCAGCATTTT. It yields the protein CASSSWDGNQPQHF.

This chain connects TRBV10-3 to TRBJ2-7, with TRBD2 as a possible D gene (6 bases). The germline V gene encodes CDR1 ENHRY and CDR2 SYGVKD. This CDR3 comprises 14 residues. Trimming cost V 6 bases and J 1 base, with 13 bases left between them. CDR3 loop: CAISPFGTSYEQYF. In nucleotides, the CDR3 is TGTGCCATCAGCCCCTTCGGGACTTCCTACGAGCAGTACTTC.

The genes are TRBV7-6 and TRBJ2-3; D is uncertain. The CDR3 covers 15 residues. The V end was cut by 0 bases, the J end by 5 bases, with 12 bases between. Germline CDR1 and CDR2: SGHVS and FNYEAQ. The CDR3 nucleotides are TGTGCCAGCAGCTTAGCGGCTAACCCAGAAGATACGCAGTATTTT. This gives the protein CASSLAANPEDTQYF.

The table lists this clonotype with a few counts. J is TRBJ1-5 and V is TRBV5-1; D is undetermined. This CDR3 has 13 amino acids. V was clipped by 5 bases and J by 2 bases, with 8 bases between them. Germline CDR1 and CDR2: SGHRS and YFSETQ. Here the CDR3 reads CASRSGGNQPQHF. DNA for the CDR3: TGCGCCAGCAGATCTGGGGGCAATCAGCCCCAGCATTTT.

This clonotype occurred many times. J is TRBJ2-1 and V is TRBV5-1; perhaps TRBD2 as D (5 bases). CDR1 SGHRS and CDR2 YFSETQ come from the germline V gene. V was shortened by 4 bases and J by 10 bases, with 18 bases between the two germline ends. The CDR3 is made up of 14 amino acids. The CDR3 region has the DNA TGCGCCAGCAGCCTCCAGAAATCGACTACCGAGCAGTTCTTC. Protein product: CASSLQKSTTEQFF.